Here is one T cell receptor beta chain with its context. The antigen remains undetermined. This sample stems from a study of a mutant IDH1 vaccine in newly diagnosed glioma. About the research overall: Vaccine administration was initiated 4-6 weeks following radiotherapy alone, or with temozolomide cycles. Treated patients had a mean age of roughly 44 years and a sex split that was roughly 60% male and around 38% female. Patients' prior therapy spanned radiotherapy, temozolomide, or both; most underwent both.

The length of the CDR3 is 10 residues. Germline CDR1 is SGHTS and CDR2 is YDEGEE. V was cut by 6 bases and J by 5 bases, with 3 bases left in between. Time point specified: week 47, end of study. One vaccine dose held 300 ug of mutant IDH1 20-mer peptide and came with topical imiquimod. Eight vaccinations were given in weeks 1, 3, 5, 7, 11, 15, 19 and 23. Produced via immunoSEQ multiplex PCR; TCRdb's table is partial and in-frame only. The repertoire consists of tens of thousands of clones, with 82% occurring once and the leading ten covering approximately 3.6%. The sequence was collected from a middle-aged man with glioma. Some clones in this sample may be carry-over from other donors' samples. This chain connects TRBV5-8 to TRBJ1-3, with no clear D. Here the sequenced sample was PBMCs, taken from a glioma patient whose treatment included an IDH1 peptide vaccine. The CDR3 bases are TGTGCCAGCACCCGAAACACCATATATTTT. Translated, it gives CASTRNTIYF.